The 31 T cell receptor beta chains below all came from one sample that was sequenced in a study of siplizumab effects on memory and regulatory T cells. The repertoire was sequenced with immunoSEQ multiplex PCR; TCRdb's copy has only in-frame clones and lacks some. The data show 55,000 to 65,000 clones, around 97% seen once. The material sequenced was naive CD8+ T cells sorted from blood. These receptors were obtained from a human donor in good health.

The rearrangement joins TRBV4-1 to TRBJ2-2; TRBD1 matches at 11 bases. The ends lost 5 bases at V and 5 bases at J; junction bases unmatched: 4. Germline V gene data show CDR1 as MGHRA and CDR2 as YSYEKL. The CDR3 runs to 15 residues. CDR3 coding DNA: TGCGCCAGCAGCGGACAGGGGGCGGTGACCGGGGAGCTGTTTTTT. Protein sequence: CASSGQGAVTGELFF.

The rearrangement links TRBV6-4 to TRBJ2-1, with 7 bases identical to TRBD2. In germline, CDR1 is MRHNA, CDR2 SNTAGT. The CDR3 spans 13 residues. The trim removed 0 bases at V and 13 bases at J, leaving 6 bases unmatched. Here the CDR3 reads CASSDSGGRAQFF. Written as DNA, the CDR3 is TGTGCCAGCAGTGACTCAGGAGGGAGGGCCCAGTTCTTC.

Turning to this clone: Distinct nucleotide sequences in the sample also encode this CDR3. This chain connects TRBV9 to TRBJ1-5; no firm D call. There are 13 residues in the CDR3. V lost 0 bases to trimming and J lost 5 bases, with 6 bases between them. Germline V gene lookup returns CDR1 SGDLS and CDR2 YYNGEE. The CDR3 sequence: CASSVEGDQPQHF. The CDR3 DNA reads TGTGCCAGCAGCGTAGAGGGCGATCAGCCCCAGCATTTT.

The chain recombines TRBV5-1 with TRBJ2-3; no firm D call. The CDR3 runs 15 residues. V was trimmed by 2 bases and J by 1 base, leaving 11 bases between them. Germline CDR1 is SGHRS and CDR2 is YFSETQ. The CDR3 reads CASSFSAGGTDTQYF. The CDR3, as DNA: TGCGCCAGCAGCTTCTCCGCAGGCGGCACAGATACGCAGTATTTT.

V gene TRBV19 combines with J gene TRBJ2-6; D might be TRBD1 (5 bases). V lost 8 bases and J lost 0, with 11 bases in between. The CDR3 spans 15 residues. Germline assignment: CDR1 LNHDA and CDR2 SQIVND (reference sequence). CDR3 DNA sequence: TGTGCCAGTGGATCAGGGTTCTCTGGGGCCAACGTCCTGACTTTC. The encoded protein is CASGSGFSGANVLTF.

V gene TRBV5-1 combines with J gene TRBJ2-5, with 11 positions matching TRBD1. Trimming at V came to 4 bases and at J to 6 bases, leaving 8 bases not matched to a gene. CDR1 is SGHRS and CDR2 is YFSETQ in the germline V gene. The CDR3 sequence is 15 residues long. In DNA, the CDR3 is TGCGCCAGCAGCGTTTGGGACAGGGGGGAAAAGACCCAGTACTTC. It codes for CASSVWDRGEKTQYF. The variable domain in full, completed from reference TRBV5-1 and TRBJ2-5, reads KAGVTQTPRYLIKTRGQQVTLSCSPISGHRSVSWYQQTPGQGLQFLFEYFSETQRNKGNFPGRFSGRQFSNSRSEMNVSTLELGDSALYLCASSVWDRGEKTQYFGPGTRLLVL.

J is TRBJ2-1 and V is TRBV25-1; D is uncertain. Per the germline V gene, CDR1 is MGHDK and CDR2 is SYGVNS. The CDR3 has 13 amino acids. Trimming stripped 2 bases from V and 7 bases from J, with 9 bases between. The DNA of the CDR3 is TGTGCCAGCAGTGAAATCGATTCTAATGAGCAGTTCTTC. As protein: CASSEIDSNEQFF.

This chain uses TRBV27 with TRBJ2-3, with 8 bases lining up with TRBD2. J lost 0 bases, V lost 7 bases, and 12 bases had no gene match. The length of the CDR3 is 17 residues. Per the germline V gene, CDR1 is MNHEY and CDR2 is SMNVEV (reference sequence). In DNA, the CDR3 is TGTGCCAGCACCCCCGGGGCTAGCGGGCCTAGCACAGATACGCAGTATTTT. Translating it yields CASTPGASGPSTDTQYF.

V gene TRBV6-5 combines with J gene TRBJ2-5; 7 bases line up with TRBD1. Germline lookup yields CDR1 MNHEY and CDR2 SVGAGI. V gave up 5 bases and J gave up 5 bases; unmatched junction bases: 5. This CDR3 spans 13 amino acids. The chain's CDR3 is CASSTGAWETQYF. The CDR3 DNA sequence: TGTGCCAGCAGTACAGGGGCTTGGGAGACCCAGTACTTC.

The chain joins TRBV9 to TRBJ2-6, with 10 bases identical to TRBD2. The CDR3 totals 16 residues. The V segment lost 3 bases and the J segment 4 bases; nucleotides outside the gene matches: 4. Germline lookup yields CDR1 SGDLS and CDR2 YYNGEE. The CDR3: CASSALAGEGANVLTF. DNA of the CDR3: TGTGCCAGCAGCGCGCTAGCGGGAGAAGGGGCCAACGTCCTGACTTTC.

The CDR3 sequence is CASSFGAGGLYEQYF. CDR3 sequence (DNA): TGTGCCAGCAGCTTCGGCGCGGGAGGGTTGTACGAGCAGTACTTC. This chain joins TRBV5-4 and TRBJ2-7; 9 nucleotides align to TRBD2. Germline loops: CDR1 SGHNT, CDR2 YYREEE (reference sequence). The V gene end was trimmed by 2 bases and the J gene end by 4 bases; junction bases not matched to a gene: 7. The CDR3 loop spans 15 amino acids.

The chain uses TRBV7-3 and TRBJ2-5; D is ambiguous. The CDR3 extends over 13 amino acids. V lost 0 bases to trimming and J lost 5 bases, with 7 bases between them. Per the germline V gene, CDR1 is SGHTA and CDR2 is FQGTGA. The CDR3 sequence: CASSLTGSETQYF. CDR3 DNA: TGTGCCAGCAGCTTAACGGGGTCGGAGACCCAGTACTTC.

This sequence joins TRBV9 and TRBJ2-5, with a possible D match to TRBD2 (6 bases). The germline gives CDR1 SGDLS, CDR2 YYNGEE. V dropped 4 bases and J dropped 9 bases, with 19 bases sitting between them. The CDR3 extends over 14 amino acids. The CDR3 reads CASSQGRGSSSQYF. The CDR3 DNA follows: TGTGCCAGCAGCCAAGGGCGGGGTAGCTCGTCCCAGTACTTC.

The rearrangement links TRBV6-6 to TRBJ2-7; D might be TRBD2 (6 bases). Germline CDR1 is MNHNY and CDR2 is SVGAGI (reference sequence). This CDR3 contains 13 residues. Trimming left V 10 bases short and J 4 bases short, with 17 bases between. The CDR3 DNA follows: TGTGCCACCTCCGGGGGAGACTCTTACGAGCAGTACTTC. It translates to CATSGGDSYEQYF.

This clone was seen just once. The chain recombines TRBV5-1 with TRBJ2-5; TRBD2 matches at 12 bases. CDR1 and CDR2 from the germline V gene are SGHRS and YFSETQ. Trimming took 6 bases from V and 5 from J; bases not matched to a gene: 8. This CDR3 contains 15 residues. The CDR3 DNA follows: TGCGCCAGCATGGGGGGACTAGCGGGTCTCGAGACCCAGTACTTC. It specifies CASMGGLAGLETQYF.

The chain carries TRBV29-1 and TRBJ2-2, with TRBD2 identical over 8 bases. CDR1 and CDR2 from the germline V gene are SQVTM and ANQGSEA. This CDR3 spans 14 amino acids. V was clipped by 3 bases and J by 1 base; unmatched bases: 1. The CDR3, as DNA: TGCAGCGTTGATACTAGCGGGAACACCGGGGAGCTGTTTTTT. As protein: CSVDTSGNTGELFF.

This chain links TRBV6-5 with TRBJ2-2; the D gene is possibly TRBD1 (6 bases). Germline CDR1 and CDR2: MNHEY and SVGAGI. This CDR3 spans 14 amino acids. V was cut by 2 bases and J by 5 bases, with 9 bases left in between. This CDR3 reads CASSYGQITGELFF. CDR3 DNA: TGTGCCAGCAGTTACGGACAGATTACCGGGGAGCTGTTTTTT.

The genes are TRBV27 and TRBJ1-5, with a weak D call TRBD1 (6 bases). The V end lost 1 base, the J end lost 4 bases, and 11 bases lay between the germline ends. Germline assignment: CDR1 MNHEY and CDR2 SMNVEV (reference sequence). The CDR3 has 15 amino acids. CDR3 in DNA: TGTGCCAGCAGTTTATTTGGAGGGGGGAATCAGCCCCAGCATTTT. It encodes CASSLFGGGNQPQHF.

CDR3 DNA sequence: TGTGCCAGCAGCGGGACAGGGTCGAACACCGGGGAGCTGTTTTTT. It codes for CASSGTGSNTGELFF. The chain is built from TRBV2 and TRBJ2-2; TRBD1 agrees at 9 bases. The CDR3 contains 15 residues. From germline, CDR1 is SNHLY and CDR2 FYNNEI. V lost 6 bases, J lost 0 bases, and 2 bases stayed unmatched.

Note on this clone: The sample carries other DNA sequences with the same CDR3. CDR3 coding DNA: TGTGCCTGGAGTGTAGGGGGTAACACTGAAGCTTTCTTT. Its translation: CAWSVGGNTEAFF. The rearrangement joins TRBV30 to TRBJ1-1; a weak D match, TRBD1 (6 bases). The germline V gene has CDR1 GTSNPN and CDR2 SVGIG (reference sequence). V dropped 0 bases and J dropped 2 bases, with 7 bases sitting between them. CDR3 length: 13 residues.

The sample holds one count of this clone. The V and J genes are TRBV10-3 and TRBJ1-1, with D perhaps TRBD1 (5 bases). The CDR3 is made up of 18 amino acids. The germline V and J ends were trimmed by 2 bases and 1 base, with 20 bases remaining between them. Germline-derived CDR1 and CDR2 are ENHRY and SYGVKD. The CDR3 here is CAISEGRVAGPQNTEAFF. Written as DNA, the CDR3 is TGTGCCATCAGTGAGGGAAGGGTGGCAGGGCCCCAGAACACTGAAGCTTTCTTT.

V and J are TRBV5-4 and TRBJ2-1, with TRBD2 matching 13 bases. The ends lost 3 bases at V and 8 bases at J; junction bases unmatched: 5. Germline CDR1 is SGHNT and CDR2 is YYREEE (reference sequence). This CDR3 region has 15 residues. As DNA, the CDR3 is TGTGCCAGCAGCTGGACTAGCGGGAGTCTGGATGAGCAGTTCTTC. This encodes CASSWTSGSLDEQFF.

V and J are TRBV9 and TRBJ2-2; 9 positions match TRBD1. The ends lost 2 bases at V and 7 bases at J; junction bases unmatched: 6. The CDR3 loop spans 15 amino acids. Germline CDR1 and CDR2: SGDLS and YYNGEE. CDR3 loop: CASSVGQGFGGELFF. The CDR3 nucleotides read TGTGCCAGCAGCGTTGGACAGGGGTTTGGCGGGGAGCTGTTTTTT.

This clone was detected only once. V usage is TRBV2 and J usage is TRBJ2-3; D may match TRBD1 or TRBD2 (5 bases each). V lost 8 bases and J lost 6, with 15 bases in between. CDR3 size: 13 residues. Germline V lookup: CDR1 SNHLY, CDR2 FYNNEI. The CDR3 sequence is CASGTGLEDTQYF. CDR3 coding DNA: TGTGCCAGCGGGACGGGTCTTGAGGATACGCAGTATTTT.

The chain combines TRBV7-9 with TRBJ1-2, with TRBD1 matching 8 bases. The CDR3 spans 15 residues. Trimming at V came to 5 bases and at J to 8 bases, leaving 13 bases not matched to a gene. Germline V gives CDR1 SEHNR, CDR2 FQNEAQ (reference sequence). CDR3 nucleotides: TGTGCCAGCAGCACTAGCGGGACAGGTCTTCAGGGCTACACCTTC. This codes for CASSTSGTGLQGYTF.

This rearrangement joins TRBV6-5 to TRBJ2-3; no clear D gene. Trimming took off 4 bases at V and 2 bases at J, with 7 bases between the two ends. Per the germline V gene, CDR1 is MNHEY and CDR2 is SVGAGI. The CDR3 consists of 13 residues. CDR3 nucleotide sequence: TGTGCCAGCAGTTCCCCGGTCACAGATACGCAGTATTTT. This encodes CASSSPVTDTQYF.

The gene calls are TRBV9 and TRBJ2-3, with 12 bases that match TRBD2. The V gene's germline CDR1 is SGDLS and CDR2 YYNGEE. The CDR3 is 15 residues long. V trimming: 3 bases; J trimming: 6 bases; junction bases outside the gene matches: 5. CDR3 in DNA: TGTGCCAGCAGCGCTAGCGGGAGGGCCTTGGATACGCAGTATTTT. It is translated as CASSASGRALDTQYF.

This chain joins TRBV7-3 and TRBJ2-7; D is possibly TRBD1 (6 bases). The CDR3 runs 13 residues. Germline loops: CDR1 SGHTA, CDR2 FQGTGA. V was shortened by 2 bases and J by 7 bases, with 12 bases between the two germline ends. The DNA for the CDR3 is TGTGCCAGCAGCTTAGGGTCAGGGGAAGAGCAGTACTTC. Protein sequence: CASSLGSGEEQYF.

This rearrangement joins TRBV7-8 to TRBJ2-1; TRBD2 matches at 8 bases. The junction had 3 bases not matched to a gene; V was cut back by 1 base and J by 4 bases. There are 15 residues in the CDR3. Germline CDR1 reads SGHVS; CDR2 reads FQNEAQ. The CDR3 is CASSLVGGGYNEQFF. The DNA of the CDR3 is TGTGCCAGCAGCTTAGTTGGCGGGGGGTACAATGAGCAGTTCTTC.

V gene TRBV28 combines with J gene TRBJ2-5; D perhaps matches TRBD1 (5 bases). CDR1 is MDHEN and CDR2 is SYDVKM in the germline V gene. The length of the CDR3 is 16 residues. V shed 3 bases and J shed 2 bases, with 16 bases lying between them. CDR3 nucleotides: TGTGCCAGCAGTTTTGTGACAGCAAAGGAACAAGAGACCCAGTACTTC. It specifies CASSFVTAKEQETQYF. Full variable domain (remainder filled in from reference TRBV28 and TRBJ2-5): DVKVTQSSRYLVKRTGEKVFLECVQDMDHENMFWYRQDPGLGLRLIYFSYDVKMKEKGDIPEGYSVSREKKERFSLILESASTNQTSMYLCASSFVTAKEQETQYFGPGTRLLVL.

In DNA, the CDR3 is TGTGCCAGCAGTTCATGGGCAGCCCTTAATGAAAAACTGTTTTTT. As protein: CASSSWAALNEKLFF. The chain recombines TRBV27 with TRBJ1-4; D is uncertain. The V end was cut by 4 bases, the J end by 4 bases, with 13 bases between. Germline V gene lookup returns CDR1 MNHEY and CDR2 SMNVEV (reference sequence). This CDR3 contains 15 residues.